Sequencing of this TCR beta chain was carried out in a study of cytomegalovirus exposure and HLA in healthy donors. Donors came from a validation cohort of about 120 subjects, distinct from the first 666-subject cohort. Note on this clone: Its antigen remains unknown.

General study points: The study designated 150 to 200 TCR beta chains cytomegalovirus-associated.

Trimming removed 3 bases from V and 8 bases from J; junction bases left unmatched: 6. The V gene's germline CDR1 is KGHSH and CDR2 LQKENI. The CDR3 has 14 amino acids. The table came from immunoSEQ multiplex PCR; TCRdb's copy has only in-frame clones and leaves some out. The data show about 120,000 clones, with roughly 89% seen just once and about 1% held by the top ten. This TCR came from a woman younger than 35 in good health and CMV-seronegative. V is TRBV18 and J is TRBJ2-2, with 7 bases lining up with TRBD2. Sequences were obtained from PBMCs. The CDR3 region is CASSPKRESGELFF. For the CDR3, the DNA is TGTGCCAGCTCACCGAAGCGGGAATCGGGGGAGCTGTTTTTT.